The 31 T cell receptor beta chains below come from one sample, sequenced in a study of cytomegalovirus exposure and HLA in healthy donors. The PCR contained 60 Vbeta and 13 Jbeta primers. Only in-frame clones appear in the TCRdb table, and some are missing; sequencing was by immunoSEQ multiplex PCR. This table holds fewer than 200,000 clones, roughly nine tenths found once. The sample was PBMCs. Receptor source: a woman in her twenties or thirties in good health and CMV-seronegative.

The chain combines TRBV2 with TRBJ2-7; D is ambiguous. CDR3 length: 15 amino acids. Looked up from germline, CDR1 is SNHLY and CDR2 is FYNNEI. V was clipped by 1 base and J by 5 bases, with 15 bases between them. The CDR3 here is CASSEGPDFPHEQYF. CDR3 DNA sequence: TGTGCCAGCAGTGAAGGGCCTGATTTCCCCCACGAGCAGTACTTC.

The V gene is TRBV13, the J gene TRBJ2-2; TRBD1 matches 9 bases. In germline, CDR1 is PRHDT, CDR2 FYEKMQ (reference sequence). V trimming: 3 bases; J trimming: 3 bases; junction bases outside the gene matches: 5. The CDR3 length is 16 residues. This chain's CDR3 is CASSFEQGAYTGELFF. The CDR3 DNA reads TGTGCCAGCAGCTTTGAACAGGGGGCTTACACCGGGGAGCTGTTTTTT.

This sequence joins TRBV6-5 and TRBJ2-6; TRBD1 might be the D (6 bases). Germline CDR1 is MNHEY and CDR2 is SVGAGI. The length of the CDR3 is 14 residues. V lost 6 bases and J 3 bases, leaving 9 bases between the germline ends. The CDR3 spells CASRTGNGANVLTF. The CDR3 DNA sequence: TGTGCCAGCAGAACAGGGAATGGGGCCAACGTCCTGACTTTC.

DNA of the CDR3: TGTGCCAGCTCACTACGTCAGGGTTCGGACGGCTACACCTTC. Translating gives CASSLRQGSDGYTF. The gene calls are TRBV18 and TRBJ1-2; D possibly corresponds to TRBD1 (5 bases). Trimming took off 4 bases at V and 8 bases at J, with 17 bases between the two ends. The CDR3 contains 14 residues. Germline V gene sequence: CDR1 KGHSH, CDR2 LQKENI. The full variable domain, completed using reference TRBV18 and TRBJ1-2, is NAGVMQNPRHLVRRRGQEARLRCSPMKGHSHVYWYRQLPEEGLKFMVYLQKENIIDESGMPKERFSAEFPKEGPSILRIQQVVRGDSAAYFCASSLRQGSDGYTFGSGTRLTVV.

The table lists this clone with a few counts. The chain recombines TRBV6-1 with TRBJ1-1; no firm D call. V was clipped by 7 bases and J by 1 base, with 10 bases between them. This CDR3 is built from 13 residues. Germline V gene data show CDR1 as MNHNS and CDR2 as SASEGT. As DNA, the CDR3 is TGTGCCAGCAACGTCAGAGGGAACACTGAAGCTTTCTTT. It is translated as CASNVRGNTEAFF.

This clone was seen a single time. V gene TRBV19 combines with J gene TRBJ2-7; 8 nucleotides line up with TRBD1. V lost 1 base to trimming and J lost 1 base; unmatched junction nucleotides: 3. The CDR3 has 15 residues. Germline V gene sequence: CDR1 LNHDA, CDR2 SQIVND (reference sequence). The CDR3 loop reads CASSIGQGLSYEQYF. CDR3 DNA sequence: TGTGCCAGTAGTATAGGACAGGGGTTATCCTACGAGCAGTACTTC.

The chain recombines TRBV6-6 with TRBJ1-5; 7 nucleotides match TRBD1. Per the germline V gene, CDR1 is MNHNY and CDR2 is SVGAGI (reference sequence). CDR3 length: 16 residues. V lost 1 base and J lost 0; bases outside the gene matches: 3. CDR3 sequence: CASSYWGTDSNQPQHF. DNA for the CDR3: TGTGCCAGCAGTTACTGGGGGACAGATAGCAATCAGCCCCAGCATTTT.

This CDR3 is CASSLDSRTGGLDNEQFF. The CDR3 DNA reads as TGCGCCAGCAGCTTGGACAGTCGGACGGGAGGGCTTGACAATGAGCAGTTCTTC. This rearrangement joins TRBV5-1 to TRBJ2-1; 8 bases are a match to TRBD2. The CDR3 has 18 amino acids. Looked up from germline, CDR1 is SGHRS and CDR2 is YFSETQ. With V trimmed by 0 bases and J by 5 bases, 13 bases remained unmatched. The full variable domain, its missing parts supplied by reference TRBV5-1 and TRBJ2-1, is KAGVTQTPRYLIKTRGQQVTLSCSPISGHRSVSWYQQTPGQGLQFLFEYFSETQRNKGNFPGRFSGRQFSNSRSEMNVSTLELGDSALYLCASSLDSRTGGLDNEQFFGPGTRLTVL.

The V call is TRBV7-9, the J call TRBJ2-2; weak D call: TRBD1 (7 bases). Trimming stripped 6 bases from V and 5 bases from J, with 22 bases between. Germline V gene sequence: CDR1 SEHNR, CDR2 FQNEAQ (reference sequence). This CDR3 comprises 17 residues. The DNA of the CDR3 is TGTGCCAGCAGGTCAACAACAGGGGCCGCGGGGACCGGGGAGCTGTTTTTT. Its protein product is CASRSTTGAAGTGELFF.

V usage is TRBV5-1 and J usage is TRBJ2-5, with 8 positions matching TRBD2. This CDR3 is built from 19 residues. Trimming removed 0 bases from V and 1 base from J; junction bases left unmatched: 14. Germline loops: CDR1 SGHRS, CDR2 YFSETQ. The CDR3 reads CASSLGVRGSGRGQETQYF. In nucleotides, the CDR3 is TGCGCCAGCAGCTTGGGCGTCAGGGGCAGCGGGAGAGGCCAAGAGACCCAGTACTTC.

To note about this clone: The sample carries other DNA sequences with the same CDR3. The rearrangement links TRBV6-5 to TRBJ2-3; 7 bases are shared with TRBD2. CDR3 size: 13 residues. The junction had 1 base not matched to a gene; V was cut back by 3 bases and J by 4 bases. CDR1 and CDR2 from the germline V gene are MNHEY and SVGAGI. CDR3 residues: CASSYRGADTQYF. The CDR3 DNA sequence: TGTGCCAGCAGTTATCGGGGGGCAGATACGCAGTATTTT.

The chain combines TRBV27 with TRBJ1-1; TRBD1 agrees at 10 bases. CDR1 and CDR2 from the germline V gene are MNHEY and SMNVEV (reference sequence). J was trimmed by 1 base and V by 6 bases; bases with no gene match: 5. This CDR3 has 15 residues. CDR3 amino acids: CASRPGTGANTEAFF. The CDR3 DNA reads as TGTGCCAGCAGGCCTGGGACAGGGGCGAACACTGAAGCTTTCTTT.

CDR3 sequence (DNA): TGTGCCAGTAGTATGGACAGGTTCTCTGGAAACACCATATATTTT. Translated, it gives CASSMDRFSGNTIYF. V is TRBV19 and J is TRBJ1-3, with 7 bases that match TRBD1. From germline, CDR1 is LNHDA and CDR2 SQIVND (reference sequence). Trimming removed 3 bases from V and 0 bases from J; junction bases left unmatched: 2. The CDR3 extends over 15 amino acids.

This rearrangement joins TRBV5-6 to TRBJ1-5; 10 bases match TRBD1. CDR1 is SGHDT, CDR2 YYEEEE, per germline. CDR3 length equals 18 residues. The trim removed 4 bases at V and 3 bases at J, leaving 13 bases unmatched. The chain's CDR3 is CASSASLDRGGSNQPQHF. The CDR3 bases are TGTGCCAGCAGCGCGAGCCTGGACAGGGGGGGGTCCAATCAGCCCCAGCATTTT.

The V and J genes are TRBV5-4 and TRBJ2-7; 13 nucleotides line up with TRBD2. V shed 4 bases, J shed 7 bases, and the junction held 8 bases outside the gene matches. Germline-derived CDR1 and CDR2 are SGHNT and YYREEE (reference sequence). CDR3 length: 15 amino acids. In DNA, the CDR3 is TGTGCCAGCAGCGTGGGACTAGCGGGGCCAGGGGAGCAGTACTTC. This encodes CASSVGLAGPGEQYF.

The V and J genes are TRBV4-1 and TRBJ2-7; D call uncertain. CDR3 length: 15 amino acids. The germline V gene encodes CDR1 MGHRA and CDR2 YSYEKL. Trimming shortened V by 2 bases and J by 2 bases, and 13 bases separated the two germline ends. CDR3 nucleotide sequence: TGCGCCAGCAGCCAATCGGAAGCGACCGCCTACGAGCAGTACTTC. It yields the protein CASSQSEATAYEQYF.

Here the CDR3 reads CASSIPRASGGTGELFF. CDR3 coding DNA: TGTGCCAGTAGTATACCGCGGGCCTCGGGGGGCACCGGGGAGCTGTTTTTT. The rearrangement links TRBV19 to TRBJ2-2, with 7 positions matching TRBD2. V lost 2 bases and J lost 4; bases outside the gene matches: 10. The CDR3 length is 17 residues. CDR1 LNHDA and CDR2 SQIVND come from the germline V gene (reference sequence). The full variable domain, in which reference TRBV19 and TRBJ2-2 provide the parts outside the CDR3, is DGGITQSPKYLFRKEGQNVTLSCEQNLNHDAMYWYRQDPGQGLRLIYYSQIVNDFQKGDIAEGYSVSREKKESFPLTVTSAQKNPTAFYLCASSIPRASGGTGELFFGEGSRLTVL.

The gene calls are TRBV4-1 and TRBJ2-4; D possibly corresponds to TRBD2 (7 bases). Trimming left V 2 bases short and J 5 bases short, with 25 bases between. CDR1 and CDR2 from the germline V gene are MGHRA and YSYEKL. This CDR3 contains 19 residues. For the CDR3, the DNA is TGCGCCAGCAGCCAACAACCAGGGCTAGGGGTAGGGGGGGAAAACATTCAGTACTTC. Translating gives CASSQQPGLGVGGENIQYF.

The chain uses TRBV27 and TRBJ2-2; possible D gene TRBD2, 5 bases. CDR1 is MNHEY, CDR2 SMNVEV, per germline (reference sequence). The CDR3 is made up of 14 amino acids. V lost 2 bases and J 6 bases, leaving 10 bases between the germline ends. CDR3 sequence: CASSLMWRAGELFF. In DNA, the CDR3 is TGTGCCAGCAGTTTAATGTGGCGGGCCGGGGAGCTGTTTTTT.

The rearrangement joins TRBV30 to TRBJ1-1; tentative D call: TRBD1 (6 bases). V was clipped by 5 bases and J by 4 bases, with 8 bases between them. The CDR3 loop spans 11 amino acids. In germline, CDR1 is GTSNPN, CDR2 SVGIG (reference sequence). CDR3 sequence reads: CAWGQFTEAFF. CDR3 DNA: TGTGCCTGGGGACAGTTCACTGAAGCTTTCTTT.

CDR3 sequence: CASSLIAYQETQYF. CDR3 coding DNA: TGTGCCAGCAGCTTAATAGCGTACCAAGAGACCCAGTACTTC. The V and J genes are TRBV5-6 and TRBJ2-5; perhaps TRBD2 as D (5 bases). V shed 2 bases and J shed 0 bases, with 8 bases lying between them. The CDR3 extends over 14 amino acids. Per germline, CDR1 SGHDT and CDR2 YYEEEE.

This sequence joins TRBV19 and TRBJ1-1; a possible D gene is TRBD1 (6 bases). Germline-derived CDR1 and CDR2 are LNHDA and SQIVND (reference sequence). Trimming stripped 5 bases from V and 3 bases from J, with 16 bases between. The CDR3 has 15 amino acids. CDR3 amino acids: CASSLLGGADTEAFF. In DNA, the CDR3 is TGTGCCAGTAGTTTGCTTGGGGGGGCGGACACTGAAGCTTTCTTT.

The chain joins TRBV29-1 to TRBJ2-2; no reliable D call. Trimming shortened V by 3 bases and J by 3 bases, and 5 bases separated the two germline ends. Germline values: CDR1 SQVTM, CDR2 ANQGSEA. This CDR3 region has 12 residues. CDR3 amino acids: CSVDSYTGELFF. For the CDR3, the DNA is TGCAGCGTTGACAGTTACACCGGGGAGCTGTTTTTT.

The chain combines TRBV4-1 with TRBJ1-2; 10 positions match TRBD1. V gave up 1 base and J gave up 3 bases; unmatched junction bases: 5. The germline V gene has CDR1 MGHRA and CDR2 YSYEKL. This CDR3 has 16 amino acids. In DNA, the CDR3 is TGCGCCAGCAGCCAAGCAGGGACAGGGGTGTACTATGGCTACACCTTC. This sequence encodes CASSQAGTGVYYGYTF.

V usage is TRBV28 and J usage is TRBJ2-2; no definite D call. The CDR3 runs 14 residues. V was cut by 3 bases and J by 1 base, with 6 bases left in between. Germline V CDR1 and CDR2: MDHEN, SYDVKM. DNA for the CDR3: TGTGCCAGCAGTTTTGCAGGGAACACCGGGGAGCTGTTTTTT. Encoded protein: CASSFAGNTGELFF.

This clone has a single count. The chain is built from TRBV29-1 and TRBJ2-7; D perhaps matches TRBD1 (6 bases). V gave up 3 bases and J gave up 4 bases, with 13 bases separating them. The CDR3 sequence is 13 residues long. The V gene's germline CDR1 is SQVTM and CDR2 ANQGSEA. CDR3 DNA: TGCAGCGTTGAGTTTGGGGGCATATACGAGCAGTACTTC. This encodes CSVEFGGIYEQYF.

This clone is a singleton in its sample. This chain joins TRBV7-2 and TRBJ2-1; 8 nucleotides agree with TRBD2. The CDR3 sequence is 14 residues long. Trimming removed 1 base from V and 7 bases from J; junction bases left unmatched: 3. The V gene's germline CDR1 is SGHTA and CDR2 FQGNSA. The CDR3: CASSLGLAWNEQFF. The DNA for the CDR3 is TGTGCCAGCAGCTTAGGACTAGCGTGGAATGAGCAGTTCTTC. The full variable domain, its missing parts supplied by reference TRBV7-2 and TRBJ2-1, is GAGVSQSPSNKVTEKGKDVELRCDPISGHTALYWYRQSLGQGLEFLIYFQGNSAPDKSGLPSDRFSAERTGGSVSTLTIQRTQQEDSAVYLCASSLGLAWNEQFFGPGTRLTVL.

The chain joins TRBV19 to TRBJ1-5, with 7 bases aligning to TRBD1. Trimming cost V 6 bases and J 0 bases; bases outside gene matches: 5. CDR1 is LNHDA, CDR2 SQIVND, per germline (reference sequence). The CDR3 consists of 15 residues. Here the CDR3 DNA reads TGTGCCAGTAGCCCAGGACAGGTTAGCAATCAGCCCCAGCATTTT. This encodes CASSPGQVSNQPQHF.

The CDR3 sequence is CASSNPPTGTGEAFF. The DNA for the CDR3 is TGTGCCAGCAGCAACCCTCCTACCGGGACAGGAGAAGCTTTCTTT. The rearrangement links TRBV4-2 to TRBJ1-1, with 8 positions matching TRBD1. After removal of 5 bases from V and 8 bases from J, the junction contained 13 bases not matched to a gene. The CDR3 sequence is 15 residues long. CDR1 LGHNA and CDR2 YNFKEQ come from the germline V gene.

This clone turned up a few times. The chain recombines TRBV5-6 with TRBJ2-7; D possibly corresponds to TRBD2 (5 bases). Germline values: CDR1 SGHDT, CDR2 YYEEEE. V lost 1 base to trimming and J lost 1 base, with 9 bases between them. The CDR3 has 14 residues. This chain's CDR3 is CASSLSGWSYEQYF. Here the CDR3 DNA reads TGTGCCAGCAGCTTGAGCGGCTGGTCCTACGAGCAGTACTTC.

The rearrangement links TRBV5-1 to TRBJ2-5; the D gene is possibly TRBD1 (6 bases). The CDR3 is 13 amino acids. The V gene's germline CDR1 is SGHRS and CDR2 YFSETQ. Trimming cost V 4 bases and J 4 bases, with 11 bases left between them. CDR3 loop: CASSPPTGETQYF. DNA for the CDR3: TGCGCCAGCAGCCCGCCGACAGGAGAGACCCAGTACTTC. Full variable domain (outside the CDR3, taken from reference TRBV5-1 and TRBJ2-5): KAGVTQTPRYLIKTRGQQVTLSCSPISGHRSVSWYQQTPGQGLQFLFEYFSETQRNKGNFPGRFSGRQFSNSRSEMNVSTLELGDSALYLCASSPPTGETQYFGPGTRLLVL.